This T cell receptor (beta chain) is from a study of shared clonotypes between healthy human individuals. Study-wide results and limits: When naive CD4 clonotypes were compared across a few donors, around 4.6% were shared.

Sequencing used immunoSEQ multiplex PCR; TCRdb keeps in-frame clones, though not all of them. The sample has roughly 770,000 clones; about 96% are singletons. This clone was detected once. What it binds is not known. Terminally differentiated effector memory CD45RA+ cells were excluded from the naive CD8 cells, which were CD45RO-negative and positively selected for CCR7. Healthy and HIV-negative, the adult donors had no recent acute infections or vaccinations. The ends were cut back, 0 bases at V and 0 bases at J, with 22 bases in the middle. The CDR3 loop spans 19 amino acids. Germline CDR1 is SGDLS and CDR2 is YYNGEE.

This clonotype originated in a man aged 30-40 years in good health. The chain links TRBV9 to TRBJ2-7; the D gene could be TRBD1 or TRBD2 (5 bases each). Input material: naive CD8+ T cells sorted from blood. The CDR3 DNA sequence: TGTGCCAGCAGCGTAGGAACCCTCCCGGGACCGGTAAGCTCCTACGAGCAGTACTTC. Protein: CASSVGTLPGPVSSYEQYF. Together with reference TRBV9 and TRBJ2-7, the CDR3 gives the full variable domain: DSGVTQTPKHLITATGQRVTLRCSPRSGDLSVYWYQQSLDQGLQFLIQYYNGEERAKGNILERFSAQQFPDLHSELNLSSLELGDSALYFCASSVGTLPGPVSSYEQYFGPGTRLTVT.